This passage covers 9 T cell receptor beta chains from one sample sequenced in a study of response to subunit inactivated influenza vaccine. TCRdb analysed the RT-PCR reads with MiXCR anew, one entry per CDR3 protein. The sample lists 400,000 to 650,000 distinct CDR3 sequences; approximately 7.7% were seen once. Sequences were derived from PBMCs from blood, sampled less than 25 months after vaccination. The receptors were gathered from a man aged 45 to 75 who received an inactivated influenza vaccine.

The chain uses TRBV11-2 and TRBJ1-1; D is unresolved. CDR3 length: 15 amino acids. In germline, CDR1 is SGHAT, CDR2 FQNNGV. Trimming pared 1 base from V and 2 bases from J, leaving 11 bases between. This chain's CDR3 is CASSLAGGQNTEAFF. The CDR3 coding sequence is TGTGCCAGCAGCTTAGCAGGCGGCCAAAACACTGAAGCTTTCTTT.

The chain couples TRBV11-1 to TRBJ1-1; D is uncertain. Germline lookup yields CDR1 SGHAT and CDR2 FQDESV (reference sequence). V gave up 2 bases and J gave up 0 bases, with 19 bases separating them. CDR3 length equals 18 residues. For the CDR3, the DNA is TGTGCCAGCAGCTTACTTTATCTGGCTGATAGGATGAACACTGAAGCTTTCTTT. As protein: CASSLLYLADRMNTEAFF.

This clonotype came up a few times. Written as DNA, the CDR3 is TGTGCCATCAGTGAGTCGTTCAGGGGATGGGCTGGGGCCAACGTCCTGACTTTC. This gives the protein CAISESFRGWAGANVLTF. The chain links TRBV10-3 to TRBJ2-6; a weak D match, TRBD1 (6 bases). V gave up 0 bases and J gave up 2 bases, with 14 bases separating them. CDR1 is ENHRY and CDR2 is SYGVKD in the germline V gene. This CDR3 has 18 amino acids.

This clonotype was seen at least ten times. This chain links TRBV29-1 with TRBJ2-7; 8 bases agree with TRBD1. From germline, CDR1 is SQVTM and CDR2 ANQGSEA. The CDR3 is 14 residues long. The V segment lost 5 bases and the J segment 1 base; nucleotides outside the gene matches: 7. Here the CDR3 reads CSVRDRSHSYEQYF. CDR3 DNA: TGCAGCGTTCGGGACAGGTCCCATTCCTACGAGCAGTACTTC.

The V call is TRBV6-5, the J call TRBJ2-3; D unclear. Germline V gives CDR1 MNHEY, CDR2 SVGAGI. The CDR3 is 14 residues long. The V and J ends lost 0 bases and 3 bases respectively, with 7 bases between them. CDR3 amino acids: CASSYSGLTDTQYF. In nucleotides, the CDR3 is TGTGCCAGCAGTTACTCGGGTTTGACAGATACGCAGTATTTT.

About this clonotype itself: At one of its ends the junction is not consistent with the germline gene, which may arise from a read error. The rearrangement joins TRBV7-2 to TRBJ1-5; D is unresolved. CDR1 is SGHTA, CDR2 FQGNSA, per germline. This CDR3 has 14 residues. The CDR3 DNA reads TGTGCCAGCAGCCCGAGTGCTAGCAATCACCCCCAGCATTTT. It translates to CASSPSASNHPQHF.

The chain is built from TRBV6-1 and TRBJ2-3; the D is unclear. V shed 2 bases and J shed 0 bases, with 9 bases lying between them. CDR3 length: 15 residues. Per germline, CDR1 MNHNS and CDR2 SASEGT. For the CDR3, the DNA is TGTGCCAGCAGTGAACAGCAAACTAGCACAGATACGCAGTATTTT. Translated: CASSEQQTSTDTQYF.

The gene calls are TRBV6-6 and TRBJ1-3; D uncertain. Germline V gives CDR1 MNHNY, CDR2 SVGAGI (reference sequence). Trimming left V 8 bases short and J 4 bases short, with 6 bases between. The CDR3 totals 11 residues. CDR3 loop: CASWQGNTIYF. CDR3 nucleotides: TGTGCCAGCTGGCAGGGAAACACCATATATTTT.

The table lists this clonotype with a few counts. In nucleotides, the CDR3 is TGTGCCAGCAGCACGGGACAGGGTTACAATGAGCAGTTCTTC. Translated, it gives CASSTGQGYNEQFF. This rearrangement joins TRBV12-3 or TRBV12-4 to TRBJ2-1; 9 nucleotides match TRBD1. The CDR3 runs to 14 residues. Germline trimming cut 6 bases from V and 4 bases from J; bases unmatched to any gene: 4.